The source of this TCR beta chain is a study of blood T cell repertoires in COVID-19. Profiling relied on immunoSEQ multiplex PCR, and the TCRdb table lists in-frame clones only, not all of them. The sample lists over 120,000 clones, 84% occurring once. The V end was cut by 1 base, the J end by 9 bases, with 10 bases between. Germline V gives CDR1 LGHDT, CDR2 YNNKEL (reference sequence). This CDR3 spans 13 amino acids. The chain is built from TRBV3-1 (or the pseudogene TRBV3-2) and TRBJ2-4; TRBD2 might be the D (7 bases). Material for sequencing was peripheral blood. The sequence was obtained from a human donor in a cohort sampled during active COVID-19. Here the CDR3 reads CASSQARGGIQYF. In DNA form, the CDR3 reads TGTGCCAGCAGCCAAGCAAGGGGGGGCATTCAGTACTTC.